The source of this T cell receptor (beta chain) is a study of PD-L1 blockade in urothelial cancer. Only in-frame clones appear in the TCRdb table, and some are missing; sequencing was by immunoSEQ multiplex PCR. The repertoire holds about 130,000 clones, with roughly 80% as singletons. The time point: pretreatment peripheral blood. This clone was found a few times. The source is a man between 45 and 60 years old with urothelial cancer. This sample comprised PBMCs, obtained around atezolizumab (anti-PD-L1) treatment.

Written as DNA, the CDR3 is TGTGCCAGCAGCCCAGGACAGGGGAGGTACACTGAAGCTTTCTTT. This sequence encodes CASSPGQGRYTEAFF. This sequence joins TRBV27 and TRBJ1-1, with 9 nucleotides matching TRBD1. The ends lost 6 bases at V and 3 bases at J; junction bases unmatched: 8. This CDR3 region has 15 residues. Germline loops: CDR1 MNHEY, CDR2 SMNVEV (reference sequence).